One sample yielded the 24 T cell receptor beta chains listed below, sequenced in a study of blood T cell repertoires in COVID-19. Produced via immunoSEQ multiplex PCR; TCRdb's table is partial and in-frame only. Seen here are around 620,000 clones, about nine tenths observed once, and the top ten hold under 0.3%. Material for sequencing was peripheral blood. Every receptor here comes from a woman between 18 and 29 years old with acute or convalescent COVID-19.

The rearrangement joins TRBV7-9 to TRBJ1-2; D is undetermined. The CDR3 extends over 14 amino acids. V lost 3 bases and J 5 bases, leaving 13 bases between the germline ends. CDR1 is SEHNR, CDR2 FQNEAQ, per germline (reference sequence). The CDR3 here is CASSFLPDKYGYTF. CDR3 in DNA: TGTGCCAGCAGCTTCCTCCCAGACAAATATGGCTACACCTTC.

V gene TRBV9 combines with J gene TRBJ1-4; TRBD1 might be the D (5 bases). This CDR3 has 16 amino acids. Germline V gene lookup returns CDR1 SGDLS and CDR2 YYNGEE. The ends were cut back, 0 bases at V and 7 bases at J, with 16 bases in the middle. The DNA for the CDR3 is TGTGCCAGCAGCGTAGGCGACAGCCGGGGGGGTGAAAAACTGTTTTTT. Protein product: CASSVGDSRGGEKLFF.

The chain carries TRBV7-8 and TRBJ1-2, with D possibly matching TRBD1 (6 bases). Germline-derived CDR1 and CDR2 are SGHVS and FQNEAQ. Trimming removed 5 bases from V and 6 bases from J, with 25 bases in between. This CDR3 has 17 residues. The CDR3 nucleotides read TGTGCCAGCAGCCGAAGGGGCAGGGGCGCGAATACTGATGGCTACACCTTC. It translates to CASSRRGRGANTDGYTF.

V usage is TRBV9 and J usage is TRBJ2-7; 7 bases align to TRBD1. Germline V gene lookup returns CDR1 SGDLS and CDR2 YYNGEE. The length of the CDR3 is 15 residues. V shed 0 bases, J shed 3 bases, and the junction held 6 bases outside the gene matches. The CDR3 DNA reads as TGTGCCAGCAGCGTAGAGCCACAGGGGAACTACGAGCAGTACTTC. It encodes CASSVEPQGNYEQYF. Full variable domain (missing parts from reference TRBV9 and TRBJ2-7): DSGVTQTPKHLITATGQRVTLRCSPRSGDLSVYWYQQSLDQGLQFLIQYYNGEERAKGNILERFSAQQFPDLHSELNLSSLELGDSALYFCASSVEPQGNYEQYFGPGTRLTVT.

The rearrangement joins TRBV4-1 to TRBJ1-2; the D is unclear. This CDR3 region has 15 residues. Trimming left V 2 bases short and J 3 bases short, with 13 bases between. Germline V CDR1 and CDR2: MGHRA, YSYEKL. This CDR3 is CASSQTREYYYGYTF. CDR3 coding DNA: TGCGCCAGCAGCCAAACGCGGGAATACTACTATGGCTACACCTTC.

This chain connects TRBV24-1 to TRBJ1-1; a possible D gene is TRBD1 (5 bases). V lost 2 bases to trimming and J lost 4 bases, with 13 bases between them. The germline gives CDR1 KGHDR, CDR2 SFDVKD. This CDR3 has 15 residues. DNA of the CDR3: TGTGCCACCAGTGATTCAGGGACTGGAAGCACTGAAGCTTTCTTT. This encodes CATSDSGTGSTEAFF.

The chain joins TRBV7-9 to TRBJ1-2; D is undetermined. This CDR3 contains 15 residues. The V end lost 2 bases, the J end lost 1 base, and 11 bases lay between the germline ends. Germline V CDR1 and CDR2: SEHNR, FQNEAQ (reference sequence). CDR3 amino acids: CASSLSYEFNYGYTF. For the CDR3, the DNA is TGTGCCAGCAGCTTATCATACGAGTTTAACTATGGCTACACCTTC.

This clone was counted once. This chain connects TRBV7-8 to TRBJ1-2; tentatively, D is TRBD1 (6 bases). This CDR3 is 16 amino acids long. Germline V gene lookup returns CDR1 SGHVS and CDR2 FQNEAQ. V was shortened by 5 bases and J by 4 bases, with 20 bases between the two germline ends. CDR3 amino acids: CASSRDSGQRPYGYTF. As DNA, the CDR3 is TGTGCCAGCAGCCGTGACAGCGGACAGAGGCCCTATGGCTACACCTTC.

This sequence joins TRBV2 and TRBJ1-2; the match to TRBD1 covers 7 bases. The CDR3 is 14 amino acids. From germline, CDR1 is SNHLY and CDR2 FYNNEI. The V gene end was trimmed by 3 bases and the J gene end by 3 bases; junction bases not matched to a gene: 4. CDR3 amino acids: CASSDNRGDYGYTF. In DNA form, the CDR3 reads TGTGCCAGCAGTGACAACAGGGGAGACTATGGCTACACCTTC.

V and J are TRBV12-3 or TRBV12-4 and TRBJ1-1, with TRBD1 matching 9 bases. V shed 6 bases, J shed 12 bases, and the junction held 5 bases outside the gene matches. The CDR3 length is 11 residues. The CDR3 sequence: CASSRGQGTFF. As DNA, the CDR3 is TGTGCCAGCAGCCGGGGACAGGGAACTTTCTTT.

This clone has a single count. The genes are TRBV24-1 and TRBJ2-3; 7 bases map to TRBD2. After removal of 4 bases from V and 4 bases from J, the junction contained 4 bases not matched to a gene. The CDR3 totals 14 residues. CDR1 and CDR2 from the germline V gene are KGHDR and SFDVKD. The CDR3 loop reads CATSDPGGPDTQYF. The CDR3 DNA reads TGTGCCACCAGTGACCCGGGGGGACCAGATACGCAGTATTTT.

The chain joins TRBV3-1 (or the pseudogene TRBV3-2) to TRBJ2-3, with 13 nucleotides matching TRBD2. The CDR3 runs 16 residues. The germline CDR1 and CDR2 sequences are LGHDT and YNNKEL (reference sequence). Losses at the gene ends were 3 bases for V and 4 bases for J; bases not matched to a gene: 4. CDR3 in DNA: TGTGCCAGCAGCCACAGACTAGCGGGGGGCCCAGATACGCAGTATTTT. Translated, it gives CASSHRLAGGPDTQYF.

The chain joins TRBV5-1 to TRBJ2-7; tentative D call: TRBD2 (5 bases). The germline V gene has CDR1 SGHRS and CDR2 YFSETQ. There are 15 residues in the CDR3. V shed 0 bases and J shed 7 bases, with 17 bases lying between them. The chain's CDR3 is CASSLGGGIGSEQYF. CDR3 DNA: TGCGCCAGCAGCTTGGGGGGTGGAATTGGGAGTGAGCAGTACTTC.

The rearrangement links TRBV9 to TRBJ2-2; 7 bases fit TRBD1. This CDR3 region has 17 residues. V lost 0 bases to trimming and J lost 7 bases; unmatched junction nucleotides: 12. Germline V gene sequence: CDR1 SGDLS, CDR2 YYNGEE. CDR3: CASSVGIGGAEYGELFF. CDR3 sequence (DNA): TGTGCCAGCAGCGTAGGTATAGGGGGCGCGGAGTACGGGGAGCTGTTTTTT. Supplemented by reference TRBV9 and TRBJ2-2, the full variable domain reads DSGVTQTPKHLITATGQRVTLRCSPRSGDLSVYWYQQSLDQGLQFLIQYYNGEERAKGNILERFSAQQFPDLHSELNLSSLELGDSALYFCASSVGIGGAEYGELFFGEGSRLTVL.

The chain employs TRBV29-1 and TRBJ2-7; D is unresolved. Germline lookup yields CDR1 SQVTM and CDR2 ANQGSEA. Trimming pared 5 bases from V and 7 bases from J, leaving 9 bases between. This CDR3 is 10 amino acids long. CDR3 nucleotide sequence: TGCAGCGTTCAGGCAGAGGAGCAGTACTTC. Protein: CSVQAEEQYF.

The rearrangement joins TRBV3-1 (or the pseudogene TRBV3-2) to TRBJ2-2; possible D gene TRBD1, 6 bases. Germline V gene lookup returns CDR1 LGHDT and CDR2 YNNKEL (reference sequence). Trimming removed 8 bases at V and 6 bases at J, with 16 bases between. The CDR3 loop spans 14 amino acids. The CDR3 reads CASSQGASSGELFF. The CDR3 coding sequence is TGTGCCAGCTCACAGGGTGCCTCATCCGGGGAGCTGTTTTTT.

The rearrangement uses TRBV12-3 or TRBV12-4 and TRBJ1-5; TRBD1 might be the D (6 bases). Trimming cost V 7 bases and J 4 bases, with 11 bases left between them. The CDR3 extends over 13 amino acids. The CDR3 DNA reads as TGTGCCAGCAATTCAGACAGGAATCAGCCCCAGCATTTT. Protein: CASNSDRNQPQHF.

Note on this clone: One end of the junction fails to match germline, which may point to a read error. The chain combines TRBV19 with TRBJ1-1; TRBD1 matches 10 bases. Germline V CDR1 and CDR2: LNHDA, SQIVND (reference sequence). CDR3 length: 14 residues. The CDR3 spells CASNIRTGGPEAFF. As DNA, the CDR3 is TGTGCCAGTAATATAAGGACAGGGGGGCCTGAAGCTTTCTTT.

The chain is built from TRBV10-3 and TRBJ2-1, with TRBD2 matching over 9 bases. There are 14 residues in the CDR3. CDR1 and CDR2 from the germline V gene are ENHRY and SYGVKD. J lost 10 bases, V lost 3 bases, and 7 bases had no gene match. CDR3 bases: TGTGCCATCAGTGACGCGGGGGGGTCCTTAGAGCAGTTCTTC. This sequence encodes CAISDAGGSLEQFF.

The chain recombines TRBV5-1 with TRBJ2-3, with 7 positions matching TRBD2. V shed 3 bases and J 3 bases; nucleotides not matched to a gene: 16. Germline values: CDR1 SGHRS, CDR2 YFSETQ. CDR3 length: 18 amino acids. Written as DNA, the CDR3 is TGCGCCAGCAGCTCAGATCGAAGAAGCGGGGTCATAACAGATACGCAGTATTTT. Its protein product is CASSSDRRSGVITDTQYF.

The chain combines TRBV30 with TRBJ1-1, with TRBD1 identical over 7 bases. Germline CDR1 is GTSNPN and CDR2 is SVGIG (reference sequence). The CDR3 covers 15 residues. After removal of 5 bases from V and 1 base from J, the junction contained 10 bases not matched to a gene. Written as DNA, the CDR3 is TGTGCCTGGGACAGGGAGGTAATTGGGAACACTGAAGCTTTCTTT. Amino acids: CAWDREVIGNTEAFF.

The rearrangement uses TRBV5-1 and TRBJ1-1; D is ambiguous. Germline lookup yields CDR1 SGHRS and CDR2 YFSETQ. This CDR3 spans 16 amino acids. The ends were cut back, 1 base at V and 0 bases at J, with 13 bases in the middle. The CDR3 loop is CASSLISVSMNTEAFF. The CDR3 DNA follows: TGCGCCAGCAGCTTGATTAGCGTCAGCATGAACACTGAAGCTTTCTTT.

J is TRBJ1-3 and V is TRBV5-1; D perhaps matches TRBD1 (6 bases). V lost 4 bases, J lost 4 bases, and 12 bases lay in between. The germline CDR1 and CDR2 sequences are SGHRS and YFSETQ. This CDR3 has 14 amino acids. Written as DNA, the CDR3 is TGCGCCAGCAGCCTACAGGGAAGGGGAAACACCATATATTTT. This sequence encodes CASSLQGRGNTIYF.

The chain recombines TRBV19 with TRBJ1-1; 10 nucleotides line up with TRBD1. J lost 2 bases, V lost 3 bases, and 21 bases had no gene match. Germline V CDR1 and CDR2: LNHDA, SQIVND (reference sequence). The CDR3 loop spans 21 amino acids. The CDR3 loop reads CASSIPFLAKGGTGDNTEAFF. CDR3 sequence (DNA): TGTGCCAGTAGTATTCCTTTTTTAGCTAAAGGCGGGACAGGGGATAACACTGAAGCTTTCTTT.